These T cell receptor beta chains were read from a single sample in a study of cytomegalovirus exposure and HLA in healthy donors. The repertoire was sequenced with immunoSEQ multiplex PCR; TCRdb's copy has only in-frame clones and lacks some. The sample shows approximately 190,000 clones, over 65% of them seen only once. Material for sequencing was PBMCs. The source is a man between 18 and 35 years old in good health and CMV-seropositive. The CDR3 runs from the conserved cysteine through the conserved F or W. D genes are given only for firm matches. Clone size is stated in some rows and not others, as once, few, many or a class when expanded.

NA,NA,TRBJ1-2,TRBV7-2,CASSLGERGWPYGYTF,TGTGCCAGCAGCTTAGGGGAGCGGGGGTGGCCTTATGGCTACACCTTC
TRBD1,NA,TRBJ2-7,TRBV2,CASSEDRKGREQYF,TGTGCCAGCAGCGAGGACAGGAAGGGAAGGGAGCAGTACTTC
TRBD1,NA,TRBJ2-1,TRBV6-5,CASSPRGQGKNEQFF,TGTGCCAGCAGCCCCCGTGGACAGGGGAAAAATGAGCAGTTCTTC
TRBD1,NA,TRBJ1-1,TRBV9,CASSVTGGNTEAFF,TGTGCCAGCAGCGTTACAGGGGGCAACACTGAAGCTTTCTTT
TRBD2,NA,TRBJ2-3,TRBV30,CAWNSGTSVHTQYF,TGTGCCTGGAACTCAGGGACTAGCGTACATACGCAGTATTTT
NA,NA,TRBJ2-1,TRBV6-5,CASSRGTDSYNEQFF,TGTGCCAGCAGCCGCGGGACGGACTCCTACAATGAGCAGTTCTTC
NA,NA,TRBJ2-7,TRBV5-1,CASSLEGVRYEQYF,TGCGCCAGCAGCTTGGAGGGGGTCAGGTACGAGCAGTACTTC
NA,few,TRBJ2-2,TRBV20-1,CSAPSLGELFF,TGCAGTGCTCCGTCCCTCGGGGAGCTGTTTTTT
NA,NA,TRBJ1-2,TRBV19,CASRTGQGRGYGYTF,TGTGCCAGCCGAACGGGACAAGGGCGTGGCTATGGCTACACCTTC
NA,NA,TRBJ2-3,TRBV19,CASSIGTDTQYF,TGTGCCAGTAGTATCGGTACAGATACGCAGTATTTT
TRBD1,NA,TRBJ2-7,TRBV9,CASSPRTGYEQYF,TGTGCCAGCAGCCCAAGGACAGGGTATGAGCAGTACTTC
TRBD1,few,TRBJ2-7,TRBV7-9,CASSLRDRGHYEQYF,TGTGCCAGCAGCTTACGGGACAGGGGGCACTACGAGCAGTACTTC
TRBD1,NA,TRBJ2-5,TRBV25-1,CASSALGQGGVETQYF,TGTGCCAGCAGTGCTCTAGGACAGGGGGGCGTCGAGACCCAGTACTTC
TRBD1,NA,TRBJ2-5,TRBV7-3,CASSSRGQGARETQYF,TGTGCCAGCAGCTCCCGAGGACAGGGGGCGCGGGAGACCCAGTACTTC
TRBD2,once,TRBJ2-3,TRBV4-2,CASSPGTSGSLGDTQYF,TGTGCCAGCAGCCCCGGGACTAGCGGGAGTCTGGGAGATACGCAGTATTTT
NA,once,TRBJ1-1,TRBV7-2,CASSLRGGTEAFF,TGTGCCAGCAGCTTAAGGGGGGGCACTGAAGCTTTCTTT
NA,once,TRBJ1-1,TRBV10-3,CAMKGTEAFF,TGTGCCATGAAGGGGACTGAAGCTTTCTTT
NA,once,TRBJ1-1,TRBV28,CASSAGSFKAFF,TGTGCCAGCAGTGCGGGATCTTTCAAAGCTTTCTTT
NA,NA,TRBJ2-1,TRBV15,CATSRDPGNEQFF,TGTGCCACCAGCAGAGATCCGGGTAATGAGCAGTTCTTC
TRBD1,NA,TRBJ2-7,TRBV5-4,CASSPDRGKGYEQYF,TGTGCCAGCAGCCCGGACAGGGGGAAAGGATACGAGCAGTACTTC
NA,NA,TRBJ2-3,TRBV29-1,CSVEDALSTDTQYF,TGCAGCGTTGAAGATGCGTTGAGCACAGATACGCAGTATTTT
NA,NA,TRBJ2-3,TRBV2,CASSEGPGSTDTQYF,TGTGCCAGCAGTGAGGGGCCAGGAAGCACAGATACGCAGTATTTT
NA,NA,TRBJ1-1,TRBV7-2,CASSLIATSEAFF,TGTGCCAGCAGCTTGATCGCGACTTCTGAAGCTTTCTTT
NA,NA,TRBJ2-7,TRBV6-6,CASVGLNEQYF,TGTGCCAGCGTTGGACTAAACGAGCAGTACTTC
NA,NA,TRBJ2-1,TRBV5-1,CASHKGTYNEQFF,TGCGCCAGCCATAAGGGGACCTACAATGAGCAGTTCTTC
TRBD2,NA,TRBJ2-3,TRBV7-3,CASSSFSGSTDTQYF,TGTGCCAGCAGCTCATTTAGCGGGAGCACAGATACGCAGTATTTT
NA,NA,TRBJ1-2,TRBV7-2,CASSLSGRGVGGYTF,TGTGCCAGCAGCTTATCCGGCAGGGGAGTCGGTGGCTACACCTTC
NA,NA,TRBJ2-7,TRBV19,CASSRPDSYEQYF,TGTGCCAGTAGCAGGCCTGACTCCTACGAGCAGTACTTC
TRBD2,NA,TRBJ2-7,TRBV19,CASSPSRTSGRGYEQYF,TGTGCCAGTAGTCCATCTCGGACTAGCGGGAGGGGTTACGAGCAGTACTTC